A selection of T cell receptor beta chains follows, all from one sample in a study of blood T cell repertoires in COVID-19. TCRdb's table, derived via immunoSEQ multiplex PCR, lists solely in-frame clones and lacks some. The sample shows about 220,000 clones, 82% of them seen only once. Input material: peripheral blood. The source of these receptors is a woman in her 70s with COVID-19, enrolled during active disease. Both conserved end residues are part of each CDR3. A D gene is named only where the DNA matches it firmly. Clone size is given for some rows only: seen once, a few or many times, or a class if the clone is expanded.

.	once	TRBJ1-1	TRBV6-2/TRBV6-3	TGTGCCAGCAGTTACGGGCAGACGAACACTGAAGCTTTCTTT	CASSYGQTNTEAFF
TRBD1	once	TRBJ1-2	TRBV28	TGTGCCAGCACCTCCGGGACAGACTATGGCTACACCTTC	CASTSGTDYGYTF
TRBD1	.	TRBJ1-2	TRBV29-1	TGCAGCGGGGACAGCACCTATGGCTACACCTTC	CSGDSTYGYTF
.	.	TRBJ1-2	TRBV5-6	TGTGCCAGCAGCTTGGATATCAGCGCCGAGAAGGGCTACACCTTC	CASSLDISAEKGYTF
TRBD2	.	TRBJ2-5	TRBV12-5	TGTGCTAGTGGTTTGGTACCACTAGCGGGAGGGCCGGTGAAGACCCAGTACTTC	CASGLVPLAGGPVKTQYF
TRBD2	few	TRBJ2-3	TRBV11-3	TGTGCCAGCAGCTCCGGACTAGCGGGATATAGCACAGATACGCAGTATTTT	CASSSGLAGYSTDTQYF
.	once	TRBJ2-1	TRBV21-1	TGTGCCAGCAGCCCGGAAACCGGGAATGAGCAGTTCTTC	CASSPETGNEQFF
TRBD1	.	TRBJ2-5	TRBV18	TGTGCCAGCTCACCAGGGACAGGAGAGACCCAGTACTTC	CASSPGTGETQYF
TRBD1	.	TRBJ1-2	TRBV6-5	TGTGCCAGCAGTTCGACAGGGGGCAACTATGGCTACACCTTC	CASSSTGGNYGYTF
.	.	TRBJ2-2	TRBV9	TGTGCCAGCAGTGTGATAGCTTCCGGGGAGCTGTTTTTT	CASSVIASGELFF
TRBD1	.	TRBJ1-2	TRBV19	TGTGCCAGTAGACCAGCGACAGGGTCCCTTGTGGGCTACACCTTC	CASRPATGSLVGYTF
TRBD2	.	TRBJ2-1	TRBV27	TGTGCCAGCACTAGCGGAGCCTACAATGAGCAGTTCTTC	CASTSGAYNEQFF
.	few	TRBJ2-1	TRBV24-1	TGTGCCACCAGTGCACAGGCTTTGAGCAATGAGCAGTTCTTC	CATSAQALSNEQFF
.	.	TRBJ2-3	TRBV11-3	TGTGCCAGCAGCTTAGAGAGCGGGAGCACAGATACGCAGTATTTT	CASSLESGSTDTQYF
TRBD1	.	TRBJ1-1	TRBV24-1	TGTGCCACCACCCCGGGGGACAGGGGTTTTAGGGACACTGAAGCTTTCTTT	CATTPGDRGFRDTEAFF
TRBD1	.	TRBJ1-4	TRBV6-5	TGTGCCAGCAGTTCGACGACAGGGCCCTATGAAAAACTGTTTTTT	CASSSTTGPYEKLFF
.	.	TRBJ1-3	TRBV3-1/TRBV3-2	TGTGCCAGCAGCCAAGAGAGGACACGAACTTCGAGAAACACCATATATTTT	CASSQERTRTSRNTIYF
.	.	TRBJ1-2	TRBV18	TGTGCCAGCTCACACCCGGGGTATGGCTACACCTTC	CASSHPGYGYTF
.	.	TRBJ2-1	TRBV29-1	TGCAGCGTTGACAGATCTGTGAAGTTCTTC	CSVDRSVKFF
.	.	TRBJ1-6	TRBV6-1	TGTGCCAGCAGTGACATCCCGGGACAATATAATTCACCCCTCCACTTT	CASSDIPGQYNSPLHF
TRBD1	.	TRBJ2-7	TRBV2	TGTGCCAGCAGTGAGGGGACAGCTCCCTACGAGCAGTACTTC	CASSEGTAPYEQYF
.	.	TRBJ1-1	TRBV25-1	TGTGCCAGCCTCGACAGCCGCAGGGGCACTGAAGCTTTCTTT	CASLDSRRGTEAFF
TRBD2	.	TRBJ2-3	TRBV4-1	TGCGCCAGCAGCCAGGGGACTAGCGAGGATACGCAGTATTTT	CASSQGTSEDTQYF
.	.	TRBJ1-1	TRBV29-1	TGCAGCGTTGACCAGGGTGGCATGAACACTGAAGCTTTCTTT	CSVDQGGMNTEAFF
.	.	TRBJ2-7	TRBV6-1	TGTGCCAGCAGTGAAGTCCAGGTGCCCCCCTACGAGCAGTACTTC	CASSEVQVPPYEQYF
TRBD2	once	TRBJ2-1	TRBV2	TGTGCCAGTTTGACTAGCCGTTACAATGAGCAGTTCTTC	CASLTSRYNEQFF
.	.	TRBJ2-7	TRBV7-2	TGTGCCAGCAGCCTCCATCAGGGCCGGACCTACGAGCAGTACTTC	CASSLHQGRTYEQYF
.	few	TRBJ1-2	TRBV5-1	TGCGCCAGCAGCTCGGGGAACTCTAACTATGGCTACACCTTC	CASSSGNSNYGYTF
.	.	TRBJ1-2	TRBV29-1	TGCAGCGTTGTAGAGAACAGAGAATCGTATGGCTACACCTTC	CSVVENRESYGYTF
.	.	TRBJ2-1	TRBV6-5	TGTGCACGAGGCGAACTTAGCTCCTACAATGAGCAGTTCTTC	CARGELSSYNEQFF
.	.	TRBJ2-7	TRBV3-1/TRBV3-2	TGTGCCAGCAGCCCATTCAGGACTTTACCCTACGAGCAGTACTTC	CASSPFRTLPYEQYF
.	.	TRBJ1-1	TRBV7-6	TGTGCCAGCAGCTTAAGGGGAAACACTGAAGCTTTCTTT	CASSLRGNTEAFF
TRBD2	.	TRBJ2-2	TRBV6-5	TGTGCCAGCAGTTACTGGGGCGGGAGTAGCGGGGAGCTGTTTTTT	CASSYWGGSSGELFF
TRBD2	.	TRBJ2-5	TRBV7-2	TGTGCCAGCAGCCCGGGACTAGCGGGAGGTAAACAAGAGACCCAGTACTTC	CASSPGLAGGKQETQYF
TRBD1	.	TRBJ2-7	TRBV7-2	TGTGCCAGCAGCTTAGCGATAGGACAGGGAACCTACGAGCAGTACTTC	CASSLAIGQGTYEQYF
.	many	TRBJ1-2	TRBV5-6	TGTGCCAGCAGCTTGGTTGGGCAAACGCTAAACTATGGCTACACCTTC	CASSLVGQTLNYGYTF
TRBD2	few	TRBJ2-1	TRBV5-6	TGTGCCAGCAGTAGCGGGAGGAGCTCCTACAATGAGCAGTTCTTC	CASSSGRSSYNEQFF
TRBD2	few	TRBJ2-3	TRBV28	TGTGCCAGCAGTCGCACTAGCGGAGGCACAGATACGCAGTATTTT	CASSRTSGGTDTQYF
.	.	TRBJ2-7	TRBV6-6	TGTGCCAGCAGCCTACCCGGGAACTCCTACGAGCAGTACTTC	CASSLPGNSYEQYF
TRBD2	.	TRBJ2-5	TRBV5-4	TGTGCCAGCAGCCCTCCGGGACTAGCGGAAGAGACCCAGTACTTC	CASSPPGLAEETQYF
.	.	TRBJ1-1	TRBV19	TGTGCCAGTAGTCTTAGGGGGACTGAAGCTTTCTTT	CASSLRGTEAFF
TRBD1	once	TRBJ1-2	TRBV15	TGTGCCACCAGCAGAGATCTGGTGACAGGGGGCGGCTATGGCTACACCTTC	CATSRDLVTGGGYGYTF
TRBD1	.	TRBJ2-2	TRBV4-1	TGCGCCACCACCGGAGGACAGGGGTCAACCGGGGAGCTGTTTTTT	CATTGGQGSTGELFF
.	.	TRBJ2-4	TRBV20-1	TGCTCCCGGGGGTCCAAAAACATTCAGTACTTC	CSRGSKNIQYF
.	.	TRBJ1-1	TRBV12-3/TRBV12-4	TGTGCCAGCAGTTTTGGGGCCCGGGTGGCTTTCTTT	CASSFGARVAFF
.	.	TRBJ2-2	TRBV18	TGTGCCAGCTCACAAGGTCAGCTGGGAGCCGGGGAGCTGTTTTTT	CASSQGQLGAGELFF
.	.	TRBJ1-2	TRBV5-1	TGCGCCAGCAGCTTGGAGGGGATCAATGGCTACACCTTC	CASSLEGINGYTF
.	.	TRBJ1-2	TRBV6-6	TGTGCCAGCAGTTACTCGGTGTTGGGCGGCTACACCTTC	CASSYSVLGGYTF
TRBD2	.	TRBJ2-3	TRBV19	TGTGCCAGTAGTATAGAGGATAGCGGGAGGACAGATACGCAGTATTTT	CASSIEDSGRTDTQYF
.	few	TRBJ2-7	TRBV21-1	TGTGCCAGCAGCAAACGAGGTTGGGTAGAGGGGGCCGGTCGGACGGCCTACGAGCAGTACTTC	CASSKRGWVEGAGRTAYEQYF
.	.	TRBJ1-1	TRBV10-3	TGTGCCATCAGTGGGACAATGAACACTGAAGCTTTCTTT	CAISGTMNTEAFF
.	.	TRBJ2-7	TRBV30	TGTGCCTGGAGTCCCCAACCAGGTATGCGCGCCGAGCAGTACTTC	CAWSPQPGMRAEQYF
.	.	TRBJ2-7	TRBV27	TGTGCCAGCAGTTCCCGGTACGAGCAGTACTTC	CASSSRYEQYF
.	.	TRBJ1-4	TRBV6-5	TGTGCCAGCAGGACGGGCGGGATAAATGAAAAACTGTTTTTT	CASRTGGINEKLFF
.	.	TRBJ2-2	TRBV9	TGTGCCAGCAGTGTTGACAGGAGCACCGGGGAGCTGTTTTTT	CASSVDRSTGELFF
TRBD1	.	TRBJ1-2	TRBV6-5	TGTGCCAGCAGTCTCCGGGACAGGCTAAATGGCTACACCTTC	CASSLRDRLNGYTF
.	.	TRBJ1-2	TRBV7-2	TGTGCCAGCAGCCCGGCGGCAGGGAACGGTGGCTACACCTTC	CASSPAAGNGGYTF
.	.	TRBJ2-7	TRBV7-2	TGTGCCAGCAGCTTAAGGGGAGGATCCTACGAGCAGTACTTC	CASSLRGGSYEQYF
.	.	TRBJ1-6	TRBV10-3	TGTGCCATCAGTGAGGGGCGGGGGGAATCACCCCTCCACTTT	CAISEGRGESPLHF
.	few	TRBJ2-1	TRBV9	TGTGCCAGCAGCGTAGGGTGGGGCAACCTCAATGAGCAGTTCTTC	CASSVGWGNLNEQFF